This T cell receptor (beta chain) was captured by sequencing in a study of T cells in tumors after PD-1 blockade. As for the study in general: Patients had no prior checkpoint blockade, systemic immunosuppressants, or anti-cancer therapy within 4 weeks. Daily vismodegib 150 mg continued in a subset of anti-PD-1-treated patients. Mean per blood sample: 113,528 templates (about 24,000-280,000), some 34,000 unique clonotypes.

Study-wide results and limits: Around 37% of tumor TCR clonotypes were also found in blood.

This clone occurred a few times. Its antigen is unidentified. Sequencing was performed with immunoSEQ multiplex PCR; in TCRdb, only in-frame clones are kept and a portion is missing. The data contain fewer than 40,000 clones, 73% of them singletons. The clonotype was recovered from a human donor with basal cell carcinoma. The sequencing used PBMCs, collected after anti-PD-1 treatment.

The CDR3 coding sequence is TGTGCCAGCAGGGTAACTAGTGTCAATGAGCAGTTCTTC. Amino acid sequence: CASRVTSVNEQFF. The chain links TRBV2 to TRBJ2-1; D may be TRBD2 (5 bases). Trimming took off 6 bases at V and 6 bases at J, with 12 bases between the two ends. The CDR3 totals 13 residues. From germline, CDR1 is SNHLY and CDR2 FYNNEI. Filled out from reference TRBV2 and TRBJ2-1, the complete variable domain reads EPEVTQTPSHQVTQMGQEVILRCVPISNHLYFYWYRQILGQKVEFLVSFYNNEISEKSEIFDDQFSVERPDGSNFTLKIRSTKLEDSAMYFCASRVTSVNEQFFGPGTRLTVL.